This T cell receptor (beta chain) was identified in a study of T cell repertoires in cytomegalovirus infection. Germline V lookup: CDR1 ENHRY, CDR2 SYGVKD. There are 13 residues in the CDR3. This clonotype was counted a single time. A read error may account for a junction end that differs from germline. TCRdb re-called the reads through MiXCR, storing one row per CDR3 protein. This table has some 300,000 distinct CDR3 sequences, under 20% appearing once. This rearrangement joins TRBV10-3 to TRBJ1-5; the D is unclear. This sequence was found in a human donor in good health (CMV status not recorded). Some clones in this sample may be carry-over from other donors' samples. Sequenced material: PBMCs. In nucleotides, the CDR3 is TGTGCCATCACCGGGAGTCGCAATCAGGCCCAGCATTTT. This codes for CAITGSRNQAQHF.